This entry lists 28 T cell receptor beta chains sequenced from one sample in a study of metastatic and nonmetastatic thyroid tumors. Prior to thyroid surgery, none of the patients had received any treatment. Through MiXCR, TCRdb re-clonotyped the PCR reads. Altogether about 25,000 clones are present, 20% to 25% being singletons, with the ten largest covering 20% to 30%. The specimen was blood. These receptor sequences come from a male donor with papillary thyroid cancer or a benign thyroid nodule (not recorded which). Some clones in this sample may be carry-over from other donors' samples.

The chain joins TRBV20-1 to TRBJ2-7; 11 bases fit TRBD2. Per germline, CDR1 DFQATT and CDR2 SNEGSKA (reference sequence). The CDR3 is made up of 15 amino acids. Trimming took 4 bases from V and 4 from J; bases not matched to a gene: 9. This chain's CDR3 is CSATRLAGGTYEQYF. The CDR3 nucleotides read TGCAGTGCTACCCGCCTAGCGGGAGGTACATACGAGCAGTACTTC.

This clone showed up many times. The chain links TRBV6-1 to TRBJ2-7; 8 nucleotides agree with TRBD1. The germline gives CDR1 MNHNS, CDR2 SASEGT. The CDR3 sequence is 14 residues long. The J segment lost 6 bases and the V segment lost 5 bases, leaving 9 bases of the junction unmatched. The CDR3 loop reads CASSPDRVVGEQYF. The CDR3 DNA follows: TGTGCCAGCAGTCCGGACAGGGTGGTTGGCGAGCAGTACTTC.

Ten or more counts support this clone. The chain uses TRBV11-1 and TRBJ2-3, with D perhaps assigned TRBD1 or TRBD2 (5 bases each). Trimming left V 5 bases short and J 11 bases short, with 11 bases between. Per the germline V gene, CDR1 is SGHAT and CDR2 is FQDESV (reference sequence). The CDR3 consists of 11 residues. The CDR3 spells CASSEGPQQYF. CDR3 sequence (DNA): TGTGCCAGCAGCGAGGGACCGCAGCAGTATTTT. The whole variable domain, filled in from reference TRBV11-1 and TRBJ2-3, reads EAEVAQSPRYKITEKSQAVAFWCDPISGHATLYWYRQILGQGPELLVQFQDESVVDDSQLPKDRFSAERLKGVDSTLKIQPAELGDSAMYLCASSEGPQQYFGPGTRLTVL.

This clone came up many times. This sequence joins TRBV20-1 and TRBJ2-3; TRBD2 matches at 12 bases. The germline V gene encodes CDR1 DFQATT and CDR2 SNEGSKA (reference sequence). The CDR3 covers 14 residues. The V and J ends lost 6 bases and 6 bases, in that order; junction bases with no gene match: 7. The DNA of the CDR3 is TGCAGTGCAGAACTAGCGGGAGGCGGTGATACGCAGTATTTT. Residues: CSAELAGGGDTQYF.

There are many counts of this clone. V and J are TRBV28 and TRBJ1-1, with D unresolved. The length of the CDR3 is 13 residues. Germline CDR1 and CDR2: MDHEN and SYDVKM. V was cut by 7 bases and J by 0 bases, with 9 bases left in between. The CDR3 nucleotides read TGTGCCAGCAAAGCAAGTTTGAACACTGAAGCTTTCTTT. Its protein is CASKASLNTEAFF.

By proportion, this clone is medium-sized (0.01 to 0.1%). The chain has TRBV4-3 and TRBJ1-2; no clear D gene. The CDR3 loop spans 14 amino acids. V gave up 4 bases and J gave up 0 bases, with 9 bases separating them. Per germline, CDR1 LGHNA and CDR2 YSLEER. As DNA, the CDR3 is TGCGCCAGCAGCCTACGTCGGTCTAACTATGGCTACACCTTC. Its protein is CASSLRRSNYGYTF.

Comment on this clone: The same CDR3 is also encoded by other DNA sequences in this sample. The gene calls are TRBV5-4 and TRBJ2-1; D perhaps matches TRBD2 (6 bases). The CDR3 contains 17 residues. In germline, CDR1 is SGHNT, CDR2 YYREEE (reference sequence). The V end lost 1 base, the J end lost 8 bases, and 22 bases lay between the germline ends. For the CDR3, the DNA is TGTGCCAGCAGCTTGTGGGTGGGGACTGTAGTGAACCATGAGCAGTTCTTC. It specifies CASSLWVGTVVNHEQFF.

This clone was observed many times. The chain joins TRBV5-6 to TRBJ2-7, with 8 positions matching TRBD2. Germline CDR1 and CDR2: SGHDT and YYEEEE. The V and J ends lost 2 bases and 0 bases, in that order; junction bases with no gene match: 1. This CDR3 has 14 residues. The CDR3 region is CASSFGTSSYEQYF. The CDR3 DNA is TGTGCCAGCAGCTTCGGGACTAGCTCCTACGAGCAGTACTTC.

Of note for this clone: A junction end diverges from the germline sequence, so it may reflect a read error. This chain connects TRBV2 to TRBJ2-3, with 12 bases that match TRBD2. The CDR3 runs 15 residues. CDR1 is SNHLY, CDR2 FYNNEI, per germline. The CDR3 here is CASTGLAGSGHTQDF. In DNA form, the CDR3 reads TGTGCCAGCACAGGACTAGCGGGGTCCGGACATACGCAGGATTTT.

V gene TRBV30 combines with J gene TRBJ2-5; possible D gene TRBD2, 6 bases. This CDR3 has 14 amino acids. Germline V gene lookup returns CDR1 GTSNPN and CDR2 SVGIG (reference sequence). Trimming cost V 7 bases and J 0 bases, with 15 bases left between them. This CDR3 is CASRRGRYQETQYF. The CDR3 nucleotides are TGTGCCTCGCGGAGGGGCAGATACCAAGAGACCCAGTACTTC.

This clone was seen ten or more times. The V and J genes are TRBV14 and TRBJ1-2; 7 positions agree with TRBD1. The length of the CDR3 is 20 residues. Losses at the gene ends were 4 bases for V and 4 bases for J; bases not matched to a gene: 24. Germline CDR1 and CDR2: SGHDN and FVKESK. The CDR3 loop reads CASSLWPLTANGQDLYGYTF. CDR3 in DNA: TGTGCCAGCAGCCTTTGGCCCCTAACTGCCAACGGACAGGACCTCTATGGCTACACCTTC.

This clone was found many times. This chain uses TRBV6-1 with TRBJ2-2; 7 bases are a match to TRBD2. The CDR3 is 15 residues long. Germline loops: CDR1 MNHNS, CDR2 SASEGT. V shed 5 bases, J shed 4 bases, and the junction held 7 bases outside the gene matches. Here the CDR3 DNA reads TGTGCCAGCAGTTTACGCGGCGGGGGCACCGGGGAGCTGTTTTTT. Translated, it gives CASSLRGGGTGELFF.

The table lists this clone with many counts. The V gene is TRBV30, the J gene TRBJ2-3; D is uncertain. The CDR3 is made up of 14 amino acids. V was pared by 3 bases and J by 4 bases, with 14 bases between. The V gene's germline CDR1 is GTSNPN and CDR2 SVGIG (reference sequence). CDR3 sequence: CAWRARPPADTQYF. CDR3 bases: TGTGCCTGGAGGGCAAGGCCCCCCGCAGATACGCAGTATTTT.

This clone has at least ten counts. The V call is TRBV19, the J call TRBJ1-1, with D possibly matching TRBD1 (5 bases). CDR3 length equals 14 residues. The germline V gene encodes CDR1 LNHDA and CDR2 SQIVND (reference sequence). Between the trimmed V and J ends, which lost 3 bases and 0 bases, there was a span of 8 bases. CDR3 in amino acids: CASSIGGMNTEAFF. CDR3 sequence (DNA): TGTGCCAGTAGTATTGGGGGTATGAACACTGAAGCTTTCTTT.

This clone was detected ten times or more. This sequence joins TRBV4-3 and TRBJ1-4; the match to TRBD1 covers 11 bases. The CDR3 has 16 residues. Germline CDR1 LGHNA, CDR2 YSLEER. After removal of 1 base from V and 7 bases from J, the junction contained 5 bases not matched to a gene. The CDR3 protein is CASSQVVGTGGEKLFF. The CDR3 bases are TGCGCCAGCAGCCAAGTAGTTGGGACAGGGGGTGAAAAACTGTTTTTT.

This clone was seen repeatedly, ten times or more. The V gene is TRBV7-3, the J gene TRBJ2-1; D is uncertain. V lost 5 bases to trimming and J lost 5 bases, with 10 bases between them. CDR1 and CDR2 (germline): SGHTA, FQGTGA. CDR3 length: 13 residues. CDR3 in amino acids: CASSQLSDNEQFF. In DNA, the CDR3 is TGTGCCAGCAGCCAATTGTCCGACAATGAGCAGTTCTTC.

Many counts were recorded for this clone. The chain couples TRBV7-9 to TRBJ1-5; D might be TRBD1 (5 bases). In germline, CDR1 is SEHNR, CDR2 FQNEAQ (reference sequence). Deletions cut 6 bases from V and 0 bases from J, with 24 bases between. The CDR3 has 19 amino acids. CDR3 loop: CASRQETEPQDYSNQPQHF. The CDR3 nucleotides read TGTGCCAGCAGACAAGAGACAGAACCCCAGGATTATAGCAATCAGCCCCAGCATTTT.

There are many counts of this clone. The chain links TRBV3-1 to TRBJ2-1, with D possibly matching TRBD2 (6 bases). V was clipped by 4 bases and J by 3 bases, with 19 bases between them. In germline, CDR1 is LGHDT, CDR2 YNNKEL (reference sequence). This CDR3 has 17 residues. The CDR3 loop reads CASSRGVGDGSYNEQFF. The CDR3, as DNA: TGTGCCAGCAGCCGGGGGGTTGGGGACGGGAGCTACAATGAGCAGTTCTTC.

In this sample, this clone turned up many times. The CDR3, as DNA: TGCGCCAGCACTATTAGCGACATGGGTGAGCAGTTCTTC. Protein product: CASTISDMGEQFF. V usage is TRBV5-1 and J usage is TRBJ2-1; D is possibly TRBD2 (5 bases). V lost 6 bases and J lost 9, with 16 bases in between. Germline V gene data show CDR1 as SGHRS and CDR2 as YFSETQ. This CDR3 region has 13 residues.

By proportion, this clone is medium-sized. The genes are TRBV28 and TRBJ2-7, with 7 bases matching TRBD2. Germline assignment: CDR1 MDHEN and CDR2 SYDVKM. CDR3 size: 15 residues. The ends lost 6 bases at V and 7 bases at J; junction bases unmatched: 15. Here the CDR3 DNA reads TGTGCCAGCAGGGGGTGGGGGGGACCCTCTCGAGAGCAGTACTTC. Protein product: CASRGWGGPSREQYF. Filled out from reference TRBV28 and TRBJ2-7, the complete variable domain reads DVKVTQSSRYLVKRTGEKVFLECVQDMDHENMFWYRQDPGLGLRLIYFSYDVKMKEKGDIPEGYSVSREKKERFSLILESASTNQTSMYLCASRGWGGPSREQYFGPGTRLTVT.

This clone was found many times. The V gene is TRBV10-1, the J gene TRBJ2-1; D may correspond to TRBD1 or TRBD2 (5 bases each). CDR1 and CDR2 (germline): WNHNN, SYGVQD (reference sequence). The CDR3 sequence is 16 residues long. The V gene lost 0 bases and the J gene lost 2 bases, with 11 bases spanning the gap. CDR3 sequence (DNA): TGCGCCAGCAGTGAGTCGAGAGGGGTCGCCTACAATGAGCAGTTCTTC. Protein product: CASSESRGVAYNEQFF.

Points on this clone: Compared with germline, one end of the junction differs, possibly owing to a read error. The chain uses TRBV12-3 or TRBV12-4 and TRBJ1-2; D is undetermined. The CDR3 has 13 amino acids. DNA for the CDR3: TGTGCCGGCAGTATGGACGGGAACTATGGCTACACCTTC. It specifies CAGSMDGNYGYTF.

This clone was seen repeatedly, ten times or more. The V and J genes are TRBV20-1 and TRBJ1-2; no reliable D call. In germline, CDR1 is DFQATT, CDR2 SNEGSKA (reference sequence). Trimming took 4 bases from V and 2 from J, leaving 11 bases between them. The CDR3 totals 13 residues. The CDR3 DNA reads TGCAGTGCTATACTGACCGAGAACTATGGCTACACCTTC. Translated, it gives CSAILTENYGYTF.

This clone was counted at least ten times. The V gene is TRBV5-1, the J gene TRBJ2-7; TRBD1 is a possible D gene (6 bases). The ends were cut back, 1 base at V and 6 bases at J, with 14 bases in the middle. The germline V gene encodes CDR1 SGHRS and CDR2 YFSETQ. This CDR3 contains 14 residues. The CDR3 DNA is TGCGCCAGCAGCTTGCTACAGGGAGAGGTCGAGCAGTACTTC. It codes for CASSLLQGEVEQYF.

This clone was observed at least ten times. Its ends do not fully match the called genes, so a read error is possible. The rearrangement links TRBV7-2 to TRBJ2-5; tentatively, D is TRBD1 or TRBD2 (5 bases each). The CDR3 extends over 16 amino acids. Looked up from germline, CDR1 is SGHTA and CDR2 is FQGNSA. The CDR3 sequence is CASSWIGTDFKEIQYF. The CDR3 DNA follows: TGTGCCAGCAGCTGGATCGGGACGGATTTTAAAGAGATCCAGTACTTC.

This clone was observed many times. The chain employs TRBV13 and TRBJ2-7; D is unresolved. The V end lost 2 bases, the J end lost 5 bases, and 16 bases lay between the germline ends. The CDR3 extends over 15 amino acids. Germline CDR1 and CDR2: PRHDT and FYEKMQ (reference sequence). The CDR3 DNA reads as TGTGCCAGCAGCTTAACCCTTCGTCCAGGAGACGAGCAGTACTTC. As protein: CASSLTLRPGDEQYF.

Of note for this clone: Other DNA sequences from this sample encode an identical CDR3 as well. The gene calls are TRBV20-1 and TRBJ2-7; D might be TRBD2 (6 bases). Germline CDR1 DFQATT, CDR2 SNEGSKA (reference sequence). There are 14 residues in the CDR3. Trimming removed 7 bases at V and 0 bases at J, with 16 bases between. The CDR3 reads CSGRLVGISYEQYF. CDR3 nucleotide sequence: TGCAGTGGAAGACTAGTTGGGATCTCCTACGAGCAGTACTTC.

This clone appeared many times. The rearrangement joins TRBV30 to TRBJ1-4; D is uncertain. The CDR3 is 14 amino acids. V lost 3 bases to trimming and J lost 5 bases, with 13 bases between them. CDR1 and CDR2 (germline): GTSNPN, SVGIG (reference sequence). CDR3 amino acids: CAWSLTGGNEKLFF. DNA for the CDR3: TGTGCCTGGAGCTTGACCGGCGGGAATGAAAAACTGTTTTTT.